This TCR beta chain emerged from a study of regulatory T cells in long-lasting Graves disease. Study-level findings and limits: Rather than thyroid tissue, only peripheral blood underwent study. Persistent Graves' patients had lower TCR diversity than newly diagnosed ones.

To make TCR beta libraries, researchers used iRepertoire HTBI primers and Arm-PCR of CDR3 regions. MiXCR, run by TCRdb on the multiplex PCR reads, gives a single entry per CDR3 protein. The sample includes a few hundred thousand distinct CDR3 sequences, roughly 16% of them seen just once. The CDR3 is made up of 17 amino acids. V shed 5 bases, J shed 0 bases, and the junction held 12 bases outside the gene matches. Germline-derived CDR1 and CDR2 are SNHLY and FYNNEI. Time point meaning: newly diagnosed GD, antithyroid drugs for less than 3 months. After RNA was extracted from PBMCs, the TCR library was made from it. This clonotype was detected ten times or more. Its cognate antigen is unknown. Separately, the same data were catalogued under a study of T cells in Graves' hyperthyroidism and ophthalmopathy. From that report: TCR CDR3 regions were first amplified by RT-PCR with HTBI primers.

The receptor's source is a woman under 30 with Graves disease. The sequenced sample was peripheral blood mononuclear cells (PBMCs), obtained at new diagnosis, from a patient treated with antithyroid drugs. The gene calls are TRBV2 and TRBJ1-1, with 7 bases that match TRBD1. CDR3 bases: TGTGCCAGCAGTTCATACCCGGGACAGCCGATGAACACTGAAGCTTTCTTT. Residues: CASSSYPGQPMNTEAFF.